What follows are 16 T cell receptor beta chains derived from one specimen sequenced in a study of blood T cells in healthy people across ages. For the second PCR, which ran for about 7 to 11 cycles, a sample-barcoded 5' primer and a J-beta primer mix were used. TCRdb re-derived calls from the 5' RACE reads in MiXCR, one entry per CDR3 protein. The sample lists 980,000 or so distinct CDR3 sequences, around 49% occurring once. Sequencing was performed on blood. Receptors originate from a man younger than 40 in good health.

The chain carries TRBV5-1 and TRBJ2-7; D uncertain. The J call may be in error: the DNA end matches TRBJ2-5 better. CDR3 length equals 13 residues. The V gene's germline CDR1 is SGHRS and CDR2 YFSETQ. CDR3: CASSYVSRQTQYF. In nucleotides, the CDR3 is TGCGCCAGCAGCTACGTCAGTCGTCAGACCCAGTACTTC.

CDR3 region: CSAREPRGDVYNEQFF. CDR3 coding DNA: TGCAGTGCTAGGGAGCCTCGGGGGGACGTCTACAATGAGCAGTTCTTC. V gene TRBV20-1 combines with J gene TRBJ2-1, with 7 bases identical to TRBD2. This CDR3 comprises 16 residues. Germline CDR1 DFQATT, CDR2 SNEGSKA (reference sequence). The V gene end was trimmed by 3 bases and the J gene end by 3 bases; junction bases not matched to a gene: 11.

The J gene is TRBJ2-1, the V gene TRBV5-1; D gene uncertain. Per the germline V gene, CDR1 is SGHRS and CDR2 is YFSETQ. This CDR3 is built from 14 residues. V dropped 4 bases and J dropped 5 bases, with 13 bases sitting between them. CDR3 loop: CASSPGLSDNEQFF. CDR3 in DNA: TGCGCCAGCAGCCCAGGTTTATCTGACAATGAGCAGTTCTTC. Full variable domain (outside the CDR3, taken from reference TRBV5-1 and TRBJ2-1): KAGVTQTPRYLIKTRGQQVTLSCSPISGHRSVSWYQQTPGQGLQFLFEYFSETQRNKGNFPGRFSGRQFSNSRSEMNVSTLELGDSALYLCASSPGLSDNEQFFGPGTRLTVL.

This chain uses TRBV5-1 with TRBJ1-6, with D uncertain. CDR3 length equals 12 residues. Germline CDR1 and CDR2: SGHRS and YFSETQ. V shed 4 bases and J shed 10 bases, with 9 bases lying between them. This CDR3 is CASSPYFSPLHF. The CDR3 nucleotides are TGCGCCAGCAGCCCCTACTTCTCACCCCTCCACTTT.

The J gene is TRBJ1-1, the V gene TRBV12-3 or TRBV12-4, with D uncertain. V lost 5 bases, J lost 7 bases, and 14 bases lay in between. CDR3 length: 13 amino acids. In DNA, the CDR3 is TGTGCCAGCAGTCCCCATAACCAAGGTGAAGCTTTCTTT. It yields the protein CASSPHNQGEAFF.

Ten or more counts support this clonotype. The genes are TRBV20-1 and TRBJ2-7, with 9 bases matching TRBD1. V was clipped by 3 bases and J by 4 bases; unmatched bases: 10. The germline gives CDR1 DFQATT, CDR2 SNEGSKA (reference sequence). This CDR3 comprises 15 residues. The CDR3 protein is CSASPGTGRQYEQYF. CDR3 in DNA: TGCAGTGCTAGTCCCGGGACAGGGAGACAATACGAGCAGTACTTC.

The chain links TRBV4-1 to TRBJ2-5; 7 nucleotides align to TRBD2. CDR1 and CDR2 (germline): MGHRA, YSYEKL. This CDR3 comprises 17 residues. V trimming: 1 base; J trimming: 5 bases; junction bases outside the gene matches: 13. The CDR3 DNA is TGCGCCAGCAGCCAAGCTCCCACTAGCGATGGTGGGGAGACCCAGTACTTC. This translates into CASSQAPTSDGGETQYF.

About this clonotype itself: The junction shows a germline mismatch at one end, possibly a read error. This chain connects TRBV4-1 to TRBJ1-2, with D tentatively TRBD1 (5 bases). This CDR3 comprises 14 residues. Germline CDR1 MGHRA, CDR2 YSYEKL. The CDR3 DNA reads as TGCGCCAGCGGCCAAGTCAGCAGGGATTATGGCTACACCTTC. Translating gives CASGQVSRDYGYTF.

The sample holds many counts of this clonotype. The genes are TRBV29-1 and TRBJ2-7; D unclear. Germline V lookup: CDR1 SQVTM, CDR2 ANQGSEA. V was clipped by 1 base and J by 0 bases, with 10 bases between them. The CDR3 has 14 amino acids. Here the CDR3 reads CSVEGIGNSYEQYF. The CDR3 DNA reads as TGCAGCGTTGAAGGTATAGGGAACTCCTACGAGCAGTACTTC.

This clonotype was found a few times. The chain has TRBV7-8 and TRBJ2-7; 7 nucleotides agree with TRBD2. Germline V gives CDR1 SGHVS, CDR2 FQNEAQ. V lost 5 bases and J lost 2; bases outside the gene matches: 9. This CDR3 has 15 amino acids. CDR3 sequence: CASSKSGVVTYEQYF. CDR3 nucleotide sequence: TGTGCCAGCAGCAAAAGCGGGGTAGTCACCTACGAGCAGTACTTC.

The sample holds one count of this clonotype. V gene TRBV11-2 combines with J gene TRBJ2-1; either TRBD1 or TRBD2 may fit D (5 bases each). The J call could be wrong; TRBJ2-7 is a better fit for the DNA end. Looked up from germline, CDR1 is SGHAT and CDR2 is FQNNGV. There are 17 residues in the CDR3. CDR3 residues: CASSFRGAQSSYNEQYF. The CDR3 DNA sequence: TGTGCCAGCAGCTTTAGAGGGGCCCAGAGCTCCTACAATGAGCAGTACTTC.

The CDR3 nucleotides read TGTGCCAGCAGCCTAGATACCGGGACTAGCGGGGGCAATGAGCAGTTCTTC. This codes for CASSLDTGTSGGNEQFF. The V call is TRBV6-1, the J call TRBJ2-1, with TRBD2 identical over 14 bases. The CDR3 is made up of 17 amino acids. The germline V gene has CDR1 MNHNS and CDR2 SASEGT. V lost 6 bases to trimming and J lost 6 bases; unmatched junction nucleotides: 10.

The genes are TRBV20-1 and TRBJ2-1; TRBD2 aligns across 8 bases. CDR1 and CDR2 from the germline V gene are DFQATT and SNEGSKA (reference sequence). V was clipped by 3 bases and J by 0 bases; unmatched bases: 4. The CDR3 is 15 residues long. The CDR3 loop reads CSASAGTSSYNEQFF. In DNA form, the CDR3 reads TGCAGTGCTAGTGCCGGGACTAGCTCCTACAATGAGCAGTTCTTC.

This clonotype was seen only a few times. The J gene is TRBJ2-1, the V gene TRBV27, with 13 bases lining up with TRBD2. The CDR3 covers 17 residues. J gave up 8 bases and V 3 bases, and 10 bases lay outside the gene matches. Germline-derived CDR1 and CDR2 are MNHEY and SMNVEV (reference sequence). CDR3 protein: CASSFARLAGGKDEQFF. CDR3 bases: TGTGCCAGCAGTTTTGCTCGACTAGCGGGGGGAAAGGATGAGCAGTTCTTC.

In its sample, this clonotype was seen a few times. V usage is TRBV7-2 and J usage is TRBJ2-3; D call uncertain. Germline values: CDR1 SGHTA, CDR2 FQGNSA. V was pared by 1 base and J by 0 bases, with 8 bases between. The CDR3 is made up of 15 amino acids. CDR3 sequence reads: CASSLVLVSTDTQYF. In DNA, the CDR3 is TGTGCCAGCAGCTTAGTTTTAGTGAGCACAGATACGCAGTATTTT.

The table lists this clonotype with many counts. The rearrangement uses TRBV4-3 and TRBJ2-7; no clear D gene. Looked up from germline, CDR1 is LGHNA and CDR2 is YSLEER. V was pared by 0 bases and J by 5 bases, with 8 bases between. The CDR3 has 13 amino acids. The chain's CDR3 is CASSQESYHEQYF. The CDR3 coding sequence is TGCGCCAGCAGCCAAGAAAGCTATCACGAGCAGTACTTC.